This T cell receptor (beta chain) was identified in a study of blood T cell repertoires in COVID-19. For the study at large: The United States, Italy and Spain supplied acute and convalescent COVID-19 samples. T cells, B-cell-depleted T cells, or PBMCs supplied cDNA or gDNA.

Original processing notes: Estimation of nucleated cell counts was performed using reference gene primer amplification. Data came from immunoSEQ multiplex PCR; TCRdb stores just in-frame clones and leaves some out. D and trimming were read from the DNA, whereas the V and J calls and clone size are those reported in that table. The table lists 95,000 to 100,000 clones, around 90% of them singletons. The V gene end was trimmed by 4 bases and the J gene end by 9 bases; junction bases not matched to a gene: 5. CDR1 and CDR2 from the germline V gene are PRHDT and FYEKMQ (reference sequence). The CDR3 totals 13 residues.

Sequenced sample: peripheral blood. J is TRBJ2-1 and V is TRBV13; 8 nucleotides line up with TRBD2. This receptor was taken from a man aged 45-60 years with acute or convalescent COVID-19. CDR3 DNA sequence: TGTGCCAGCAGCTCAACGGGGGGGCGTGAGCAGTTCTTC. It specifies CASSSTGGREQFF.